This T cell receptor beta chain originates from a study of cytomegalovirus exposure and HLA in healthy donors. Primers included in the PCR were 60 Vbeta and 13 Jbeta primers. Some clones are missing from TCRdb's copy, which holds only in-frame ones; the method was immunoSEQ multiplex PCR. The table lists some 130,000 clones, roughly four fifths of them singletons, with about 1.7% in the top ten. The CDR3 is 12 residues long. With 5 bases removed from V and 7 bases from J, the gap between germline ends came to 10 bases. From germline, CDR1 is SGHVS and CDR2 FNYEAQ. Specimen: PBMCs. The TCR was taken from a woman in her forties or fifties in good health and CMV-seronegative. The J gene is TRBJ2-3, the V gene TRBV7-6; no clear D. DNA of the CDR3: TGTGCCAGCAGCACCCTAGAGTATACGCAGTATTTT. Encoded protein: CASSTLEYTQYF.